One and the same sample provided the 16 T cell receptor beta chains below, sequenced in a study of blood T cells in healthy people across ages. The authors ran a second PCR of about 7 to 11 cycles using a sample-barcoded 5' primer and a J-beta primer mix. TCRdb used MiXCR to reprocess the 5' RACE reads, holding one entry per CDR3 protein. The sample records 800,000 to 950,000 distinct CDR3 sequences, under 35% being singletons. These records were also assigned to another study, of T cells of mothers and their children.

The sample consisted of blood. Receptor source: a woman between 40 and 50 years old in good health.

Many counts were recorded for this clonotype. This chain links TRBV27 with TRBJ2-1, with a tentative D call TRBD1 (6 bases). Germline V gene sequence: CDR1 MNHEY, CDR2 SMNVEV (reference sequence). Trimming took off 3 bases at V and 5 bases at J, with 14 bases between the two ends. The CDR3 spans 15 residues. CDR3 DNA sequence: TGTGCCAGCAGTTTTATCGTCCCAGGGGACAATGAGCAGTTCTTC. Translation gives CASSFIVPGDNEQFF.

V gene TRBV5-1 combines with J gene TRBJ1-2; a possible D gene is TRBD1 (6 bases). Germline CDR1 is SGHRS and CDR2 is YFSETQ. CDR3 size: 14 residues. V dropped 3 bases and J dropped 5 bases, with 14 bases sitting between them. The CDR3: CASSSGQKSYGYTF. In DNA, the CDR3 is TGCGCCAGCAGCTCAGGACAGAAATCTTATGGCTACACCTTC.

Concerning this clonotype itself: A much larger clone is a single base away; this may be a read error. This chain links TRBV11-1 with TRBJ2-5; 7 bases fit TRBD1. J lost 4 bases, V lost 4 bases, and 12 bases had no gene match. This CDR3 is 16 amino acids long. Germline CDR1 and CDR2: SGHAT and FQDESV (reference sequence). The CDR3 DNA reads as TGTGCCAGCAGCTCGGAACTGATGAACAGGGGAGAGACCCAGTACTTC. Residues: CASSSELMNRGETQYF.

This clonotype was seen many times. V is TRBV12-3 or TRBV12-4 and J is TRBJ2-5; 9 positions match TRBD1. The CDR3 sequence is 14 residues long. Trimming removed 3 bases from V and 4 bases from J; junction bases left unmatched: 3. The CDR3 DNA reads TGTGCCAGCAGTTTGACAGGGGGGTCAGAGACCCAGTACTTC. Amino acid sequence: CASSLTGGSETQYF.

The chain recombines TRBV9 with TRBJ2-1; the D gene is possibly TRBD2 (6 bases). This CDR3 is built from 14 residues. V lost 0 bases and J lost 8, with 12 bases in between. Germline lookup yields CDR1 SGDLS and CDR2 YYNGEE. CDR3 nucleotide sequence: TGTGCCAGCAGCGTAGGAGGCTGGGGGGATGAGCAGTTCTTC. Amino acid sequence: CASSVGGWGDEQFF.

The CDR3 bases are TGTGCCAGCAGCTTAGGACAGGTTGAGGCCCAGTACTTC. This sequence encodes CASSLGQVEAQYF. This chain connects TRBV7-2 to TRBJ2-5, with a weak D call TRBD1 (6 bases). Trimming shortened V by 1 base and J by 9 bases, and 12 bases separated the two germline ends. CDR1 is SGHTA and CDR2 is FQGNSA in the germline V gene. This CDR3 is 13 amino acids long.

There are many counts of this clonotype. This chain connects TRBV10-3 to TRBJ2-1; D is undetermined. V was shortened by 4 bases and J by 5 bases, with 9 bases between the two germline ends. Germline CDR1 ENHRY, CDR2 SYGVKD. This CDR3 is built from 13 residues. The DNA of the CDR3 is TGTGCCATCAGTGGTGACACTCACAATGAGCAGTTCTTC. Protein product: CAISGDTHNEQFF.

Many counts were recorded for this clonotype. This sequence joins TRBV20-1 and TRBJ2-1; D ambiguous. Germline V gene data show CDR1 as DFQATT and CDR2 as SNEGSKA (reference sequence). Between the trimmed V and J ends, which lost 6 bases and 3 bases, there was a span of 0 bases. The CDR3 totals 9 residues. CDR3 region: CSAYNEQFF. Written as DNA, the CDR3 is TGCAGTGCCTACAATGAGCAGTTCTTC.

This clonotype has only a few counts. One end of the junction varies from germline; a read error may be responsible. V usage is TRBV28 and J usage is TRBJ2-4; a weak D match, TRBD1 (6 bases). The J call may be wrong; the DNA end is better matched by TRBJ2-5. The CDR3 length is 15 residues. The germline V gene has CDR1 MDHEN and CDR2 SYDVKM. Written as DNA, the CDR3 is TGTACCAGCAGTTCGCTACTGGACAGAGGGAGGACCCAGTACTTC. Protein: CTSSSLLDRGRTQYF.

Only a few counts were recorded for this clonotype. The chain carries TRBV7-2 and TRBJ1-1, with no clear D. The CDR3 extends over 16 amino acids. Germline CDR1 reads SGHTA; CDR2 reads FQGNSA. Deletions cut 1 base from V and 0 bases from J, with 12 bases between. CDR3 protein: CASSLVLRRVNTEAFF. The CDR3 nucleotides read TGTGCCAGCAGCTTAGTCCTCCGAAGGGTGAACACTGAAGCTTTCTTT. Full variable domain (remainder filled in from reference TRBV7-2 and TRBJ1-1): GAGVSQSPSNKVTEKGKDVELRCDPISGHTALYWYRQSLGQGLEFLIYFQGNSAPDKSGLPSDRFSAERTGGSVSTLTIQRTQQEDSAVYLCASSLVLRRVNTEAFFGQGTRLTVV.

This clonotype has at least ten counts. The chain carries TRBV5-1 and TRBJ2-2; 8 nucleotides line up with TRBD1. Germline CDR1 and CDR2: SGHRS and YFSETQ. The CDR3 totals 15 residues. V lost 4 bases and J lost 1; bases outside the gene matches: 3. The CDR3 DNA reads TGCGCCAGCAGCCGTGGGACAGGGAACACCGGGGAGCTGTTTTTT. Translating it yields CASSRGTGNTGELFF.

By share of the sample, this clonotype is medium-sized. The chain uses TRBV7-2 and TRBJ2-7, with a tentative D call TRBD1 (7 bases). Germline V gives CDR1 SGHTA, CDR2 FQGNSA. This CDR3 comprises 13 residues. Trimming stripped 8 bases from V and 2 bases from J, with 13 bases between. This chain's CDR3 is CASSRGAPYEQYF. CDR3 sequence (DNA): TGTGCCAGCTCCAGGGGGGCCCCCTACGAGCAGTACTTC.

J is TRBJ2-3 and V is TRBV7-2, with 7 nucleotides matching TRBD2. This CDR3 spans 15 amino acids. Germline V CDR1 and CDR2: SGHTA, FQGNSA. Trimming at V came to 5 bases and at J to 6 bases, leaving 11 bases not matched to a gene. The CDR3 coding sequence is TGTGCCAGCAGCAAGGGCGGGGGATTTGTCGATACGCAGTATTTT. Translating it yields CASSKGGGFVDTQYF.

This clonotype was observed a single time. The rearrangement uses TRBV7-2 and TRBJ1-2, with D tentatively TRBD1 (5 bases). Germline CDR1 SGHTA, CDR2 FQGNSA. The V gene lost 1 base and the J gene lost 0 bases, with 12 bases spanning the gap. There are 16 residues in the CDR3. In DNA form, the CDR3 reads TGTGCCAGCAGCTTAGATGGGGGGATCACTAACTATGGCTACACCTTC. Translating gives CASSLDGGITNYGYTF. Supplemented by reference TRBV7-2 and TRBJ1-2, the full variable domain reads GAGVSQSPSNKVTEKGKDVELRCDPISGHTALYWYRQSLGQGLEFLIYFQGNSAPDKSGLPSDRFSAERTGGSVSTLTIQRTQQEDSAVYLCASSLDGGITNYGYTFGSGTRLTVV.

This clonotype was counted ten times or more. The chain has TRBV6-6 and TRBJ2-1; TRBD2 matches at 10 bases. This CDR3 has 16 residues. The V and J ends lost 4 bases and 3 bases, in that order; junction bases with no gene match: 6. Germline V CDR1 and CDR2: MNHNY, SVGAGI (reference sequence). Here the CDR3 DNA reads TGTGCCAGCAGTTCACCACTAGCGGGGCACTACAATGAGCAGTTCTTC. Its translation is CASSSPLAGHYNEQFF.

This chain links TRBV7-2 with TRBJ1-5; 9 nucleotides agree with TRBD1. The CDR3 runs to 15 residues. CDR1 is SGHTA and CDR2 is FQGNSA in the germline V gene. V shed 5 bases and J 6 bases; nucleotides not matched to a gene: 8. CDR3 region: CASSQRTGVGQPQHF. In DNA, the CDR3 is TGTGCCAGCAGCCAGAGGACAGGGGTTGGTCAGCCCCAGCATTTT.